Detailed here is one T cell receptor beta chain. The antigen is undetermined. The repertoire was sequenced with immunoSEQ multiplex PCR; TCRdb's copy has only in-frame clones and lacks some. The table has about 21,000 clones, 81% seen once; the top ten hold roughly 25%. The data originate from a study of Tregs in tolerant kidney transplant recipients. The nonmyeloablative bone marrow transplants came from related graft donors, with transient mixed chimerism. General study findings and limits: Tregs expanded with activated donor B cells seemed most donor-specific.

Sample: CD8+ T cells from blood (PBMCs), taken 6 months after the transplant. The receptor's source is a human patient who received a combined kidney and bone marrow transplant. A share of the T cells may be of graft donor origin.

The CDR3: CASSTYSRLSGNTIYF. DNA for the CDR3: TGTGCCAGCAGCACGTACTCTCGCCTCTCTGGAAACACCATATATTTT. The V call is TRBV9, the J call TRBJ1-3, with D unresolved. Trimming took 4 bases from V and 0 from J, leaving 14 bases between them. Germline values: CDR1 SGDLS, CDR2 YYNGEE. The CDR3 is made up of 16 amino acids.